These T cell receptor beta chains were read from a single sample in a study of shared clonotypes between healthy human individuals. Sequenced by immunoSEQ multiplex PCR; TCRdb stores in-frame clones only, minus some. The sample lists some 2,500,000 clones, 92% occurring once. Sequences were obtained from naive CD4+ T cells from PBMCs. Source of these receptors: a man younger than 30 in good health. Some clones in this sample may be carry-over from other donors' samples. The CDR3 runs from the conserved cysteine through the conserved F or W. Fields, in order: clone size, D gene, J gene, V gene, CDR3 DNA, CDR3 protein. A D gene is named only where the DNA matches it firmly. Some rows mark clone size as missing; the rest say once, few, many or name a class of expanded clone.

size: NA
D: TRBD1
J: TRBJ2-7
V: TRBV5-1
DNA: TGCGCCAGCAGCATTGCCGGGACAGGAACATACGAGCAGTACTTC
CDR3: CASSIAGTGTYEQYF

size: NA
D: NA
J: TRBJ2-7
V: TRBV5-4
DNA: TGTGCCAGCAGTCCGAGGGGTTCCTACGAGCAGTACTTC
CDR3: CASSPRGSYEQYF

size: NA
D: NA
J: TRBJ2-1
V: TRBV12-5
DNA: TGTGCTAGTGGTTTGGGGTACAATGAGCAGTTCTTC
CDR3: CASGLGYNEQFF

size: NA
D: NA
J: TRBJ2-7
V: TRBV9
DNA: TGTGCCAGCAGCGTAGTCTCGGGTCAGGGGCTGGGGGAGCAGTACTTC
CDR3: CASSVVSGQGLGEQYF

size: once
D: NA
J: TRBJ2-1
V: TRBV6-5
DNA: TGTGCCAGCAGTCCGGCGACTCGGCGCAATGAGCAGTTCTTC
CDR3: CASSPATRRNEQFF

size: NA
D: TRBD1
J: TRBJ1-2
V: TRBV5-1
DNA: TGCGCCAGCAGCTTGAGAGGGGACAGGCTCTATGGCTACACCTTC
CDR3: CASSLRGDRLYGYTF

size: NA
D: NA
J: TRBJ2-1
V: TRBV5-1
DNA: TGCGCCAGCAGCTTGGATGGTAGCTCCTACAATGAGCAGTTCTTC
CDR3: CASSLDGSSYNEQFF

size: NA
D: TRBD1
J: TRBJ2-7
V: TRBV28
DNA: TGTGCCAGCACTTCCCGCCTCGGGGGACAGGGGGCGCGGGAGCAGTACTTC
CDR3: CASTSRLGGQGAREQYF

size: NA
D: NA
J: TRBJ2-7
V: TRBV5-1
DNA: TGCGCCAGCAGCACTAGACAGGGAGGATACGAGCAGTACTTC
CDR3: CASSTRQGGYEQYF

size: NA
D: TRBD2
J: TRBJ2-7
V: TRBV27
DNA: TGTGCCAGCAGTTTAATCGTTAGCGGGAGTTACGAGCAGTACTTC
CDR3: CASSLIVSGSYEQYF

size: NA
D: TRBD1
J: TRBJ1-3
V: TRBV2
DNA: TGTGCCAGCAGCCCACAGGGGGCTCTCTCTGGAAACACCATATATTTT
CDR3: CASSPQGALSGNTIYF

size: NA
D: NA
J: TRBJ2-7
V: TRBV28
DNA: TGTGCCAGCAGGGCCCCAGGGGACCTACTCGAGCAGTACTTC
CDR3: CASRAPGDLLEQYF

size: NA
D: NA
J: TRBJ1-5
V: TRBV28
DNA: TGTGCCAGCGACGGGGGGCAGCCCCAGCATTTT
CDR3: CASDGGQPQHF

size: NA
D: NA
J: TRBJ2-1
V: TRBV2
DNA: TGTGCCAGCAGGCTCAGGGGAGGGCCAAATGACAATGAGCAGTTCTTC
CDR3: CASRLRGGPNDNEQFF

size: once
D: NA
J: TRBJ1-1
V: TRBV5-1
DNA: TGCGCCAGCAGCTTGGCGGGGGGTATGAACACTGAAGCTTTCTTT
CDR3: CASSLAGGMNTEAFF

size: NA
D: NA
J: TRBJ2-5
V: TRBV7-3
DNA: TGTGCCAGCAGCGGGAACCGCCAAGAGACCCAGTACTTC
CDR3: CASSGNRQETQYF

size: NA
D: NA
J: TRBJ2-7
V: TRBV28
DNA: TGTGCCAGCAGTTCTACCCCTCGAAGTAACGAGCAGTACTTC
CDR3: CASSSTPRSNEQYF

size: once
D: TRBD2
J: TRBJ2-1
V: TRBV19
DNA: TGTGCCAGTAGGGCCCGACTAGCGGGAACGTACAATGAGCAGTTCTTC
CDR3: CASRARLAGTYNEQFF

size: NA
D: NA
J: TRBJ1-1
V: TRBV5-1
DNA: TGCGCCAGCAGCTTGGGGAGGGACTCTGAAGCTTTCTTT
CDR3: CASSLGRDSEAFF

size: NA
D: TRBD1
J: TRBJ1-1
V: TRBV29-1
DNA: TGCAGCATCGTAGACAGGGCTCTCACACCTGAAGCTTTCTTT
CDR3: CSIVDRALTPEAFF

size: NA
D: TRBD2
J: TRBJ2-7
V: TRBV7-2
DNA: TGTGCCAGCAGGGCGGGGGGAACAGTCTACGAGCAGTACTTC
CDR3: CASRAGGTVYEQYF

size: NA
D: NA
J: TRBJ1-2
V: TRBV28
DNA: TGTGCCAGCAGTTCTATCGGGGTGGGAGAAATGAGCTATGGCTACACCTTC
CDR3: CASSSIGVGEMSYGYTF

size: NA
D: TRBD1
J: TRBJ2-2
V: TRBV11-3
DNA: TGTGCCAGCAGCTTAGGACAGGGGAACACCGGGGAGCTGTTTTTT
CDR3: CASSLGQGNTGELFF

size: NA
D: TRBD2
J: TRBJ2-1
V: TRBV7-3
DNA: TGTGCCAGCAGCTTATCTAGCGGGAGATCGGTTGAGCAGTTCTTC
CDR3: CASSLSSGRSVEQFF

size: once
D: TRBD2
J: TRBJ2-1
V: TRBV5-4
DNA: TGTGCCAGCAGCCCCCCTAGCGGGACATACAATGAGCAGTTCTTC
CDR3: CASSPPSGTYNEQFF

size: NA
D: TRBD1
J: TRBJ2-1
V: TRBV6-6
DNA: TGTGCCAGCAGTTCTGACAGGGGGATCAATGAGCAGTTCTTC
CDR3: CASSSDRGINEQFF

size: NA
D: NA
J: TRBJ1-4
V: TRBV6-1
DNA: TGTGCCAGCAGCGAAGGTCGGGGAGGGGGTCTGTTTTTT
CDR3: CASSEGRGGGLFF

size: once
D: NA
J: TRBJ1-4
V: TRBV7-8
DNA: TGTGCCAGCAGCTTAGAACCGGGCCTAGAAAAACTGTTTTTT
CDR3: CASSLEPGLEKLFF

size: NA
D: TRBD2
J: TRBJ2-2
V: TRBV9
DNA: TGTGCCAGCAGCGTAGCGGGACTACACAACACCGGGGAGCTGTTTTTT
CDR3: CASSVAGLHNTGELFF

size: NA
D: TRBD1
J: TRBJ2-5
V: TRBV5-1
DNA: TGCGCCAGCAGCCTCGGACAGGGGTACCAAGAGACCCAGTACTTC
CDR3: CASSLGQGYQETQYF

size: NA
D: TRBD2
J: TRBJ2-7
V: TRBV28
DNA: TGTGCCAGCAGTCAACCCTCACTAGCGGGCCTCGAGCAGTACTTC
CDR3: CASSQPSLAGLEQYF

size: NA
D: TRBD1
J: TRBJ1-3
V: TRBV27
DNA: TGTGCCAGCAGTATTCGAGGACAGGGTCGAGACACCATATATTTT
CDR3: CASSIRGQGRDTIYF

size: few
D: TRBD1
J: TRBJ2-7
V: TRBV18
DNA: TGTGCCAGCTCAGGAGGGACAGGGGGCTCCTACGAGCAGTACTTC
CDR3: CASSGGTGGSYEQYF

size: few
D: NA
J: TRBJ2-1
V: TRBV9
DNA: TGTGCCAGCAGCGCCGATAGTAGCAATGAGCAGTTCTTC
CDR3: CASSADSSNEQFF

size: NA
D: NA
J: TRBJ1-5
V: TRBV28
DNA: TGTGCCAGCAGTTCCCGGGGCCAGCCCCAGCATTTT
CDR3: CASSSRGQPQHF

size: NA
D: TRBD1
J: TRBJ2-7
V: TRBV5-1
DNA: TGCGCCAGCAGCTCCAGGACAGGGTTCTCAGACGAGCAGTACTTC
CDR3: CASSSRTGFSDEQYF

size: NA
D: NA
J: TRBJ2-5
V: TRBV21-1
DNA: TGTGCCAGCAGCAAAGGACCAGGGGCGTACCAAGAGACCCAGTACTTC
CDR3: CASSKGPGAYQETQYF

size: NA
D: TRBD1
J: TRBJ2-7
V: TRBV6-1
DNA: TGTGCCAGCAAAAGGGCAGGGGGCTACGAGCAGTACTTC
CDR3: CASKRAGGYEQYF

size: NA
D: NA
J: TRBJ2-1
V: TRBV6-4
DNA: TGTGCCAGCAGTGTCGCCAGGCACAATGAGCAGTTCTTC
CDR3: CASSVARHNEQFF

size: NA
D: NA
J: TRBJ1-1
V: TRBV5-1
DNA: TGCGCCAGCCGGGGCGGGGGGAAGGTGAACACTGAAGCTTTCTTT
CDR3: CASRGGGKVNTEAFF

size: NA
D: NA
J: TRBJ1-4
V: TRBV7-8
DNA: TGTGCCAGCAGCTTATCAGGGGCATTAAGGGAAAAACTGTTTTTT
CDR3: CASSLSGALREKLFF

size: NA
D: NA
J: TRBJ1-2
V: TRBV7-9
DNA: TGTGCCAGCAGCTACCACCAGGGCTACACCTTC
CDR3: CASSYHQGYTF

size: NA
D: TRBD1
J: TRBJ1-4
V: TRBV7-2
DNA: TGTGCCAGCAGCCCCCGGACAGGGCGGGAAAAACTGTTTTTT
CDR3: CASSPRTGREKLFF

size: NA
D: NA
J: TRBJ2-3
V: TRBV19
DNA: TGTGCCAGTACCCGGGACTCAGTGGGAGATACGCAGTATTTT
CDR3: CASTRDSVGDTQYF

size: NA
D: NA
J: TRBJ2-3
V: TRBV7-8
DNA: TGTGCCAGCAGTTACCTACTACAGGGGAGGGACACAGATACGCAGTATTTT
CDR3: CASSYLLQGRDTDTQYF

size: NA
D: TRBD2
J: TRBJ2-7
V: TRBV7-2
DNA: TGTGCCAGCAGCGGGACTAGTTTCCCCCGCCCCTACGAGCAGTACTTC
CDR3: CASSGTSFPRPYEQYF

size: NA
D: TRBD1
J: TRBJ1-4
V: TRBV18
DNA: TGTGCCAGCTCACCCGATATCTACAGGGGTTCAACTAATGAAAAACTGTTTTTT
CDR3: CASSPDIYRGSTNEKLFF